Listed here are 32 T cell receptor beta chains from one sample, sequenced in a study of shared clonotypes between healthy human individuals. Assay: immunoSEQ multiplex PCR; the TCRdb copy retains only in-frame clones and omits some. The sample carries around 700,000 clones, about 92% recorded once. CD45RO-negative, CCR7-positively selected cells formed the naive CD8 fraction, excluding terminally differentiated effector memory CD45RA+ cells. The source material was naive CD8+ T cells sorted from blood. The origin of the receptors is a man aged 25 to 40 in good health.

This chain joins TRBV25-1 and TRBJ1-1, with D possibly matching TRBD1 (5 bases). The CDR3 extends over 13 amino acids. V lost 6 bases, J lost 0 bases, and 8 bases lay in between. Germline CDR1 is MGHDK and CDR2 is SYGVNS. In nucleotides, the CDR3 is TGTGCCAGCAGCTCGGGGGTGAACACTGAAGCTTTCTTT. Amino acid sequence: CASSSGVNTEAFF.

The chain is built from TRBV13 and TRBJ2-1; D gene uncertain. Trimming stripped 2 bases from V and 9 bases from J, with 8 bases between. Per germline, CDR1 PRHDT and CDR2 FYEKMQ (reference sequence). The length of the CDR3 is 12 residues. The CDR3 reads CASSLSSREQFF. The CDR3 region has the DNA TGTGCCAGCAGCTTAAGCAGCCGTGAGCAGTTCTTC. Using reference TRBV13 and TRBJ2-1 for the parts outside the CDR3, the full variable domain is AAGVIQSPRHLIKEKRETATLKCYPIPRHDTVYWYQQGPGQDPQFLISFYEKMQSDKGSIPDRFSAQQFSDYHSELNMSSLELGDSALYFCASSLSSREQFFGPGTRLTVL.

V and J are TRBV7-2 and TRBJ2-2, with a weak D call TRBD1 (6 bases). This CDR3 comprises 17 residues. The germline V gene has CDR1 SGHTA and CDR2 FQGNSA. V lost 1 base and J 3 bases, leaving 15 bases between the germline ends. The CDR3 loop is CASSLDLRGLDTGELFF. CDR3 nucleotide sequence: TGTGCCAGCAGCTTAGATCTTAGGGGGTTGGACACCGGGGAGCTGTTTTTT.

The genes are TRBV7-2 and TRBJ2-7; D is possibly TRBD1 (5 bases). The V end lost 10 bases, the J end lost 3 bases, and 16 bases lay between the germline ends. The V gene's germline CDR1 is SGHTA and CDR2 FQGNSA. This CDR3 spans 13 amino acids. The CDR3: CATYKGVDYEQYF. Written as DNA, the CDR3 is TGTGCCACCTATAAAGGGGTTGACTACGAGCAGTACTTC.

This chain uses TRBV4-1 with TRBJ2-3; 7 bases are a match to TRBD2. The CDR3 spans 14 residues. Germline CDR1 and CDR2: MGHRA and YSYEKL. The trim removed 3 bases at V and 4 bases at J, leaving 4 bases unmatched. The CDR3 DNA sequence: TGCGCCAGCAGCCAGCGGGAGCAGTCAGATACGCAGTATTTT. Translating it yields CASSQREQSDTQYF.

The chain joins TRBV27 to TRBJ2-3, with 7 bases fitting TRBD2. The V gene's germline CDR1 is MNHEY and CDR2 SMNVEV (reference sequence). V dropped 6 bases and J dropped 6; count of bases not matched to a gene: 12. This CDR3 is built from 15 residues. In DNA, the CDR3 is TGTGCCAGCAGGCCCGGGACTATCTCTTTGGATACGCAGTATTTT. Protein: CASRPGTISLDTQYF.

About this clone itself: A much larger clone differs by one base, so this may be a read error. This chain joins TRBV27 and TRBJ2-7, with 7 bases fitting TRBD1. The ends lost 6 bases at V and 3 bases at J; junction bases unmatched: 5. The CDR3 extends over 13 amino acids. Germline CDR1 MNHEY, CDR2 SMNVEV (reference sequence). DNA for the CDR3: TGTGCCAGCAGCTCCGGGACAGACTACGAGCAGTACTTC. It is translated as CASSSGTDYEQYF.

The chain couples TRBV7-9 to TRBJ2-1, with a possible D match to TRBD2 (6 bases). Looked up from germline, CDR1 is SEHNR and CDR2 is FQNEAQ (reference sequence). The V and J ends lost 1 base and 6 bases respectively, with 16 bases between them. This CDR3 spans 16 amino acids. The CDR3 DNA is TGTGCCAGCAGCTTAGTAGGAACGGGAGAGTCCAATGAGCAGTTCTTC. Its translation: CASSLVGTGESNEQFF. Drawing the rest from reference TRBV7-9 and TRBJ2-1, the complete variable domain is DTGVSQNPRHKITKRGQNVTFRCDPISEHNRLYWYRQTLGQGPEFLTYFQNEAQLEKSRLLSDRFSAERPKGSFSTLEIQRTEQGDSAMYLCASSLVGTGESNEQFFGPGTRLTVL.

This clone was detected once. The gene calls are TRBV29-1 and TRBJ2-2, with D hard to call. The CDR3 is 13 residues long. Germline-derived CDR1 and CDR2 are SQVTM and ANQGSEA. V lost 3 bases and J 6 bases, leaving 11 bases between the germline ends. The chain's CDR3 is CSVELATAGELFF. The CDR3 coding sequence is TGCAGCGTTGAGTTAGCTACGGCCGGGGAGCTGTTTTTT.

This chain connects TRBV9 to TRBJ2-1, with D unclear. Germline loops: CDR1 SGDLS, CDR2 YYNGEE. The germline V and J ends were trimmed by 0 bases and 15 bases, with 10 bases remaining between them. The CDR3 has 11 residues. The CDR3 coding sequence is TGTGCCAGCAGCGTAGGAAGCATTTTGTTCTTC. It yields the protein CASSVGSILFF. Supplemented by reference TRBV9 and TRBJ2-1, the full variable domain reads DSGVTQTPKHLITATGQRVTLRCSPRSGDLSVYWYQQSLDQGLQFLIQYYNGEERAKGNILERFSAQQFPDLHSELNLSSLELGDSALYFCASSVGSILFFGPGTRLTVL.

This chain links TRBV29-1 with TRBJ2-7; weak D call: TRBD2 (5 bases). The DNA end lines up better with TRBJ2-1; the J call may be wrong. Per the germline V gene, CDR1 is SQVTM and CDR2 is ANQGSEA. This CDR3 is 16 amino acids long. This chain's CDR3 is CSVESSPSIETNEQFF. CDR3 nucleotides: TGCAGCGTTGAGTCGTCCCCTAGCATCGAAACCAATGAGCAGTTCTTC.

The chain recombines TRBV5-4 with TRBJ2-5; no clear D gene. This CDR3 comprises 13 residues. The V gene's germline CDR1 is SGHNT and CDR2 YYREEE (reference sequence). V was shortened by 0 bases and J by 3 bases, with 6 bases between the two germline ends. CDR3 amino acids: CASSLDYEETQYF. For the CDR3, the DNA is TGTGCCAGCAGCTTGGATTACGAAGAGACCCAGTACTTC.

As concerns this clone: This same CDR3 is encoded by further DNA sequences in the sample. The chain is built from TRBV27 and TRBJ2-1; TRBD1 matches at 7 bases. Germline V gene sequence: CDR1 MNHEY, CDR2 SMNVEV (reference sequence). The CDR3 has 12 residues. Trimming at V came to 6 bases and at J to 7 bases, leaving 3 bases not matched to a gene. DNA of the CDR3: TGTGCCAGCAGCGCGACAGGGAATGAGCAGTTCTTC. The encoded protein is CASSATGNEQFF.

The gene calls are TRBV18 and TRBJ2-2, with a weak D call TRBD2 (6 bases). The germline V and J ends were trimmed by 2 bases and 4 bases, with 8 bases remaining between them. The CDR3 runs to 14 residues. Germline CDR1 reads KGHSH; CDR2 reads LQKENI. The CDR3 region has the DNA TGTGCCAGCTCACCAGTGGGAGGCACCGGGGAGCTGTTTTTT. Its translation: CASSPVGGTGELFF. Drawing the rest from reference TRBV18 and TRBJ2-2, the complete variable domain is NAGVMQNPRHLVRRRGQEARLRCSPMKGHSHVYWYRQLPEEGLKFMVYLQKENIIDESGMPKERFSAEFPKEGPSILRIQQVVRGDSAAYFCASSPVGGTGELFFGEGSRLTVL.

V usage is TRBV2 and J usage is TRBJ1-5, with unresolved D. This CDR3 is built from 15 residues. In germline, CDR1 is SNHLY, CDR2 FYNNEI. V was clipped by 5 bases and J by 2 bases, with 13 bases between them. The CDR3 protein is CASSKTPLRNQPQHF. The CDR3 DNA reads as TGTGCCAGCAGTAAGACACCGTTGCGCAATCAGCCCCAGCATTTT.

The chain combines TRBV5-5 with TRBJ2-6; no clear D gene. V lost 2 bases, J lost 0 bases, and 12 bases lay in between. Per germline, CDR1 SGHKS and CDR2 YYEKEE (reference sequence). This CDR3 is 17 amino acids long. DNA for the CDR3: TGTGCCAGCAGCTTTTGGCAGATCAACTCTGGGGCCAACGTCCTGACTTTC. Encoded protein: CASSFWQINSGANVLTF.

This clone was seen just once. V usage is TRBV28 and J usage is TRBJ2-1; D unresolved. V lost 5 bases to trimming and J lost 0 bases, with 14 bases between them. CDR1 is MDHEN and CDR2 is SYDVKM in the germline V gene. This CDR3 has 16 residues. The CDR3 DNA sequence: TGTGCCAGCAGTCCCACTTATGTGAGCTCCTACAATGAGCAGTTCTTC. This encodes CASSPTYVSSYNEQFF.

The chain uses TRBV7-9 and TRBJ1-2; D may be TRBD1 (5 bases). This CDR3 has 14 residues. Germline V gene sequence: CDR1 SEHNR, CDR2 FQNEAQ (reference sequence). Trimming left V 3 bases short and J 2 bases short, with 10 bases between. The CDR3 nucleotides are TGTGCCAGCAGCTTGCCGGGACGGAACTATGGCTACACCTTC. Amino acid sequence: CASSLPGRNYGYTF.

The chain recombines TRBV4-1 with TRBJ1-5; D perhaps matches TRBD1 (5 bases). The CDR3 runs 15 residues. Germline V gene data show CDR1 as MGHRA and CDR2 as YSYEKL. V was trimmed by 1 base and J by 9 bases, leaving 16 bases between them. This chain's CDR3 is CASSQGDGNYRPQHF. In nucleotides, the CDR3 is TGCGCCAGCAGCCAAGGGGACGGAAATTATAGGCCCCAGCATTTT.

This sequence joins TRBV11-3 and TRBJ2-5; 7 bases line up with TRBD1. The V and J ends lost 5 bases and 2 bases, in that order; junction bases with no gene match: 8. Germline V gives CDR1 SGHNT, CDR2 YENEEA. This CDR3 region has 15 residues. The CDR3 is CASSERDSQQETQYF. The CDR3 nucleotides are TGTGCCAGCAGCGAACGGGACAGTCAACAAGAGACCCAGTACTTC.

The chain has TRBV6-5 and TRBJ2-7; TRBD2 aligns across 9 bases. V was clipped by 6 bases and J by 5 bases; unmatched bases: 11. The germline V gene has CDR1 MNHEY and CDR2 SVGAGI. This CDR3 has 15 residues. CDR3 sequence: CASRPISGSSHEQYF. The CDR3 region has the DNA TGTGCCAGCAGACCGATTAGCGGGAGTTCCCACGAGCAGTACTTC.

The rearrangement uses TRBV6-1 and TRBJ2-1, with no clear D. The CDR3 is 15 residues long. The V end was cut by 3 bases, the J end by 3 bases, with 12 bases between. Germline loops: CDR1 MNHNS, CDR2 SASEGT. DNA for the CDR3: TGTGCCAGCAGTGAGGGCAGAAGATACTACAATGAGCAGTTCTTC. This sequence encodes CASSEGRRYYNEQFF.

The V call is TRBV5-6, the J call TRBJ2-7, with D possibly TRBD1 on 6 matching bases. Between the trimmed V and J ends, which lost 4 bases and 5 bases, there was a span of 22 bases. The CDR3 length is 16 residues. Germline loops: CDR1 SGHDT, CDR2 YYEEEE. CDR3 coding DNA: TGTGCCAGCAGCCCATATGTTGGGGGCGGTAGAAACGAGCAGTACTTC. Translated, it gives CASSPYVGGGRNEQYF.

The rearrangement links TRBV6-1 to TRBJ1-4; unclear D gene. Germline lookup yields CDR1 MNHNS and CDR2 SASEGT. Trimming pared 1 base from V and 5 bases from J, leaving 17 bases between. This CDR3 region has 17 residues. CDR3: CASSEVFGPVQNEKLFF. In DNA form, the CDR3 reads TGTGCCAGCAGTGAAGTTTTTGGACCTGTCCAAAATGAAAAACTGTTTTTT.

The gene calls are TRBV28 and TRBJ2-1, with TRBD2 matching over 9 bases. The V and J ends lost 5 bases and 5 bases, in that order; junction bases with no gene match: 10. From germline, CDR1 is MDHEN and CDR2 SYDVKM. This CDR3 has 16 residues. The CDR3 DNA reads as TGTGCCAGCAGTACCCCGAGACTAGCGGATGACAATGAGCAGTTCTTC. This sequence encodes CASSTPRLADDNEQFF.

This clone occurred once. The chain uses TRBV28 and TRBJ2-1, with D tentatively TRBD1 or TRBD2 (6 bases each). CDR1 is MDHEN, CDR2 SYDVKM, per germline. The V and J ends lost 5 bases and 5 bases respectively, with 19 bases between them. The CDR3 runs 16 residues. Here the CDR3 DNA reads TGTGCCAGCAGTCGGGACTTCCTAGGGGGGCACAATGAGCAGTTCTTC. It codes for CASSRDFLGGHNEQFF.

This chain joins TRBV27 and TRBJ2-2; D gene unclear. The CDR3 contains 16 residues. Germline loops: CDR1 MNHEY, CDR2 SMNVEV (reference sequence). V dropped 3 bases and J dropped 3 bases, with 14 bases sitting between them. CDR3 loop: CASSFRVVPDTGELFF. The CDR3 DNA reads as TGTGCCAGCAGTTTCCGGGTTGTCCCAGACACCGGGGAGCTGTTTTTT.

This sequence joins TRBV7-8 and TRBJ2-7; D might be TRBD1 or TRBD2, each matching 5 bases. CDR1 is SGHVS, CDR2 FQNEAQ, per germline. This CDR3 spans 16 amino acids. V lost 5 bases and J 3 bases, leaving 20 bases between the germline ends. CDR3 nucleotide sequence: TGTGCCAGCAGCCCGACCGGGACCCGTGCGGGCTACGAGCAGTACTTC. It translates to CASSPTGTRAGYEQYF.

The rearrangement joins TRBV7-2 to TRBJ1-5; 9 nucleotides match TRBD1. The CDR3 runs 14 residues. V lost 5 bases, J lost 7 bases, and 6 bases stayed unmatched. Germline lookup yields CDR1 SGHTA and CDR2 FQGNSA. The CDR3 sequence is CASSARTGVQPQHF. CDR3 coding DNA: TGTGCCAGCAGCGCCCGGACAGGGGTCCAGCCCCAGCATTTT.

Concerning this clone: At one of its ends the junction is not consistent with the germline gene, which may arise from a read error. The chain uses TRBV27 and TRBJ1-2, with TRBD1 as a possible D gene (5 bases). The CDR3 extends over 9 amino acids. Germline assignment: CDR1 MNHEY and CDR2 SMNVEV (reference sequence). CDR3 protein: CASTRATSF. CDR3 bases: TGTGCCAGCACCAGGGCCACCTCCTTC.

The chain is built from TRBV10-2 and TRBJ2-7; 9 nucleotides align to TRBD1. V lost 0 bases, J lost 7 bases, and 4 bases stayed unmatched. Germline values: CDR1 WSHSY, CDR2 SAAADI. The CDR3 extends over 14 amino acids. The CDR3 loop reads CASSESRDRVEQYF. The CDR3 nucleotides are TGCGCCAGCAGTGAGTCCCGGGACAGGGTTGAGCAGTACTTC.

The chain carries TRBV15 and TRBJ2-1, with D possibly matching TRBD1 (6 bases). Trimming shortened V by 3 bases and J by 8 bases, and 17 bases separated the two germline ends. Per the germline V gene, CDR1 is LNHNV and CDR2 is YYDKDF (reference sequence). CDR3 length: 15 residues. The DNA of the CDR3 is TGTGCCACCAGCAGTCACAGGGTTTTAAGAGATGAGCAGTTCTTC. Translating it yields CATSSHRVLRDEQFF.